This T cell receptor (beta chain) was identified in a study of shared clonotypes between healthy human individuals. This clone showed up just once. What it recognizes is unknown. Genomic DNA of every subset was divided equally among multiple immunoSEQ plates. Some 30,000 T cell genomes, or roughly 180 ng DNA, went into the sorted-subset replicate PCRs. TCRdb's table, derived via immunoSEQ multiplex PCR, lists solely in-frame clones and lacks some. The table has some 2 million clones, less than 95% seen once. General study results and limits: Some clonotypes were shared by all four sorted-subset donors, while others were not shared. The non-shared ones had lower generation probabilities than the shared ones.

Terminally differentiated effector memory CD45RA+ cells were excluded by CCR7 positive selection of CD45RO-negative cells. Trimming removed 1 base from V and 4 bases from J; junction bases left unmatched: 8. The CDR3 spans 16 residues. CDR1 is SGHTA and CDR2 is FQGNSA in the germline V gene. Sequenced sample: naive CD8+ T cells sorted from blood. The J gene is TRBJ2-5, the V gene TRBV7-2, with 8 bases aligning to TRBD1. This clonotype was obtained from a man younger than 35 in good health. CDR3 coding DNA: TGTGCCAGCAGCTTAGAATATCCCGGGACAGGAGAGACCCAGTACTTC. Translation: CASSLEYPGTGETQYF. The full variable domain, in which reference TRBV7-2 and TRBJ2-5 provide the parts outside the CDR3, is GAGVSQSPSNKVTEKGKDVELRCDPISGHTALYWYRQSLGQGLEFLIYFQGNSAPDKSGLPSDRFSAERTGGSVSTLTIQRTQQEDSAVYLCASSLEYPGTGETQYFGPGTRLLVL.